The clone carrying this TCR beta chain appeared a few times. This entry belongs to a study of patients and donors after allogeneic stem cell transplantation. One entry per CDR3 protein, called by TCRdb with MiXCR from the RT-PCR reads. The sample has 2,500 to 3,000 distinct CDR3 sequences, roughly a sixth seen once. V was shortened by 7 bases and J by 8 bases, with 18 bases between the two germline ends. Germline assignment: CDR1 SNHLY and CDR2 FYNNEI. This CDR3 has 14 residues. This clonotype originated in a human donor who was either an allogeneic HSCT recipient or a stem cell or donor lymphocyte infusion donor (not recorded which). It is not recorded whose cells these are; they may come from a transplant donor. J is TRBJ2-1 and V is TRBV2; D remains ambiguous. The material sequenced was blood, either unsorted or a sorted T cell fraction (not recorded which). CDR3 sequence: CASTSQGWRYEQFF. The CDR3 nucleotides are TGTGCCAGCACCTCACAAGGGTGGCGGTATGAGCAGTTCTTC.